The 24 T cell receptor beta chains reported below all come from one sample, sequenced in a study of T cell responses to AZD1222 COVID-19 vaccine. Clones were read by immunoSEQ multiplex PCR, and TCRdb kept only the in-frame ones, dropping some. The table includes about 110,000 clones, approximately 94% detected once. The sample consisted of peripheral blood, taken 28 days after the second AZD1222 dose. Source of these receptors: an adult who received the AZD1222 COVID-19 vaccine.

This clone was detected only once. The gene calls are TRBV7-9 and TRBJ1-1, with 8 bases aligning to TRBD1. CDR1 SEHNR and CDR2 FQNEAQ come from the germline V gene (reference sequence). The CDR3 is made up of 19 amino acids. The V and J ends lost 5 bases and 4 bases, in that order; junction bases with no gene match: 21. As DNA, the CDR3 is TGTGCCAGCAGCCCGAAGAGGCAGGGGGCGGACCCCCGACCCACTGAAGCTTTCTTT. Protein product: CASSPKRQGADPRPTEAFF.

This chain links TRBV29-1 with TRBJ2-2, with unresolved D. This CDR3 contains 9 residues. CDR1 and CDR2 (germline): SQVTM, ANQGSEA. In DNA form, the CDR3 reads TGCAGAGATCACGGGGAGCTGTTTTTT. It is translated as CRDHGELFF.

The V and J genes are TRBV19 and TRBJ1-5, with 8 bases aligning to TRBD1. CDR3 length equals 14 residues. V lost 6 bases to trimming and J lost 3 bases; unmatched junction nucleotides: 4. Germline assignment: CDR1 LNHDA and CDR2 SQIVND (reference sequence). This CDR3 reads CASRRDRLNQPQHF. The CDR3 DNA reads TGTGCCAGTAGACGGGACAGGCTCAATCAGCCCCAGCATTTT.

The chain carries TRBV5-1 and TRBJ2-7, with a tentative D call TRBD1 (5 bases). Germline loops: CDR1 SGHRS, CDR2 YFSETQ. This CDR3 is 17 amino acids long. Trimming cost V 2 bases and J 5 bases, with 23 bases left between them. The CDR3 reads CASSLGVPTAGFHEQYF. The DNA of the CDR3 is TGCGCCAGCAGCTTAGGGGTTCCAACCGCAGGGTTCCACGAGCAGTACTTC.

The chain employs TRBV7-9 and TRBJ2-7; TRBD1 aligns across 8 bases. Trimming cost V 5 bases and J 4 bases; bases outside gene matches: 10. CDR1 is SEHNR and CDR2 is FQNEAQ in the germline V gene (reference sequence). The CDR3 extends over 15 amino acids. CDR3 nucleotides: TGTGCCAGCAGCACAGGGACAGGTCGGTTTTACGAGCAGTACTTC. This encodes CASSTGTGRFYEQYF. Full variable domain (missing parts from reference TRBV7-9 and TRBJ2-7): DTGVSQNPRHKITKRGQNVTFRCDPISEHNRLYWYRQTLGQGPEFLTYFQNEAQLEKSRLLSDRFSAERPKGSFSTLEIQRTEQGDSAMYLCASSTGTGRFYEQYFGPGTRLTVT.

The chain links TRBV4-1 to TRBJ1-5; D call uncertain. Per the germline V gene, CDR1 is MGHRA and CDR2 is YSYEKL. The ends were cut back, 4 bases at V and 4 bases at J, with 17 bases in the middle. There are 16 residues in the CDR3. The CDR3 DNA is TGCGCCAGCAGCCTACGGGCCGCCGTTTGGAATCAGCCCCAGCATTTT. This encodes CASSLRAAVWNQPQHF.

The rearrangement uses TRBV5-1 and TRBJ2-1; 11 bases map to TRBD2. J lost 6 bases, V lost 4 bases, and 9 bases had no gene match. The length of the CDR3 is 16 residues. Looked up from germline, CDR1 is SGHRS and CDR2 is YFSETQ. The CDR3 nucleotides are TGCGCCAGCAGCCTGCCCCGGCTAGCGGGGGGCAATGAGCAGTTCTTC. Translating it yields CASSLPRLAGGNEQFF.

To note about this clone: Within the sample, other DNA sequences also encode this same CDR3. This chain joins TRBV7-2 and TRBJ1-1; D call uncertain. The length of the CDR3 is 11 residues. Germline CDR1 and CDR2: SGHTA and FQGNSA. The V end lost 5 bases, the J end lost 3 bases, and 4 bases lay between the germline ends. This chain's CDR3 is CASSLYTEAFF. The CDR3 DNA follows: TGTGCCAGCAGCCTCTACACTGAAGCTTTCTTT.

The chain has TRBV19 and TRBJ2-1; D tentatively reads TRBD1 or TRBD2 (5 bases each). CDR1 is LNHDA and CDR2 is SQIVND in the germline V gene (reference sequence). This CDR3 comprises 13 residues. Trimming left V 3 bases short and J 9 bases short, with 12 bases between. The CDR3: CASSINLGREQFF. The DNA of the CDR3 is TGTGCCAGTAGTATCAACCTGGGACGTGAGCAGTTCTTC.

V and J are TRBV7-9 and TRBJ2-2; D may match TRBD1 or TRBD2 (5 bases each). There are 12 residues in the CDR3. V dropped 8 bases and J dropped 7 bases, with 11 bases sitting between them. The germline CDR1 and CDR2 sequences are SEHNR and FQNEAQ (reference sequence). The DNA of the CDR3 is TGTGCCAGCGGGGCGGGTTTCGGGGAGCTGTTTTTT. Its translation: CASGAGFGELFF.

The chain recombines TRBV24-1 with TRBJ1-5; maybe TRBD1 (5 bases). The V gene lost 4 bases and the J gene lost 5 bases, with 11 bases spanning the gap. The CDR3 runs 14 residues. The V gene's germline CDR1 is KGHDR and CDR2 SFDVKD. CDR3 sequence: CATSDRGFDQPQHF. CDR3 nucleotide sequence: TGTGCCACCAGTGACCGGGGCTTTGATCAGCCCCAGCATTTT.

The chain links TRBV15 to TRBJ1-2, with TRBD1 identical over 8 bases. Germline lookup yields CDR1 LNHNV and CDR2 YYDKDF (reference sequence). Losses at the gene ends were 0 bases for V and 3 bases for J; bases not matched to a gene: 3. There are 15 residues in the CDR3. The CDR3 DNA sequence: TGTGCCACCAGCAGAGATTCGACAGGGGACTATGGCTACACCTTC. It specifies CATSRDSTGDYGYTF.

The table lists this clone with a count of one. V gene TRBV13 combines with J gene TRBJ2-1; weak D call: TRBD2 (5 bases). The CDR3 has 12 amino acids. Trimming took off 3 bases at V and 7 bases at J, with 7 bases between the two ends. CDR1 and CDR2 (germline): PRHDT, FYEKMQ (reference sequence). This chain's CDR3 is CASSFTGNEQFF. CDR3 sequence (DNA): TGTGCCAGCAGCTTCACGGGGAATGAGCAGTTCTTC.

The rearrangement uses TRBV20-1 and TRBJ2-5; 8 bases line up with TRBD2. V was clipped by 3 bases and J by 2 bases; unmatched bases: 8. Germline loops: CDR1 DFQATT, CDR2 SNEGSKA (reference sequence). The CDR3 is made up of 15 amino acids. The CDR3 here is CSASGRRGVQETQYF. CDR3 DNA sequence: TGCAGTGCTAGTGGTCGGCGGGGGGTTCAAGAGACCCAGTACTTC.

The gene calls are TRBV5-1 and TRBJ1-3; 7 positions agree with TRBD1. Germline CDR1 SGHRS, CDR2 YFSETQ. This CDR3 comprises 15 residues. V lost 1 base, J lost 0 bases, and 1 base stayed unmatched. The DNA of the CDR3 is TGCGCCAGCAGCTTGTGGGACAGCTCTGGAAACACCATATATTTT. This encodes CASSLWDSSGNTIYF.

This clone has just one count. The CDR3 loop reads CASSFGDGYTF. CDR3 nucleotides: TGTGCCAGCAGCTTTGGTGATGGCTACACCTTC. This rearrangement joins TRBV11-2 to TRBJ1-2; D is uncertain. CDR3 size: 11 residues. The V gene lost 3 bases and the J gene lost 6 bases, with 5 bases spanning the gap. Germline V CDR1 and CDR2: SGHAT, FQNNGV.

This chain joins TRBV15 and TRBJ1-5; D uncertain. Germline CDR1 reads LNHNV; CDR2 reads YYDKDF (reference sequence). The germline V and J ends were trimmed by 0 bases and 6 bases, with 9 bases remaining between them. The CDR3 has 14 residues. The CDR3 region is CATSRDSAGQPQHF. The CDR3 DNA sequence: TGTGCCACCAGCAGAGATAGTGCCGGTCAGCCCCAGCATTTT.

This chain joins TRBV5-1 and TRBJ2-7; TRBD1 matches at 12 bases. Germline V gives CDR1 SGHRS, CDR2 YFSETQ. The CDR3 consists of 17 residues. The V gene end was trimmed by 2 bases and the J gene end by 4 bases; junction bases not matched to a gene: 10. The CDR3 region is CASSFVTGTGGRYEQYF. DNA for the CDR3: TGCGCCAGCAGCTTCGTTACCGGGACAGGGGGCAGGTACGAGCAGTACTTC. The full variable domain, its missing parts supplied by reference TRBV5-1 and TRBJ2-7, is KAGVTQTPRYLIKTRGQQVTLSCSPISGHRSVSWYQQTPGQGLQFLFEYFSETQRNKGNFPGRFSGRQFSNSRSEMNVSTLELGDSALYLCASSFVTGTGGRYEQYFGPGTRLTVT.

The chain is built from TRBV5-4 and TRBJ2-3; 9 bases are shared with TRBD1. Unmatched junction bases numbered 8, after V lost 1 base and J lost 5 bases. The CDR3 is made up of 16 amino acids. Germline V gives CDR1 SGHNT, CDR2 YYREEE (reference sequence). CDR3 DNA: TGTGCCAGCAGCTTGAAGGGACAGGGTCGGGTAGATACGCAGTATTTT. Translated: CASSLKGQGRVDTQYF.

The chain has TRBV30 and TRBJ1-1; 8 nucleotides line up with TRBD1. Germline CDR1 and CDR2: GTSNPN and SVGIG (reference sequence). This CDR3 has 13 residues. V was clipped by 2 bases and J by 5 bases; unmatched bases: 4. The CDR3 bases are TGTGCCTGGAGTACCACAGGGGGTACTGAAGCTTTCTTT. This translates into CAWSTTGGTEAFF.

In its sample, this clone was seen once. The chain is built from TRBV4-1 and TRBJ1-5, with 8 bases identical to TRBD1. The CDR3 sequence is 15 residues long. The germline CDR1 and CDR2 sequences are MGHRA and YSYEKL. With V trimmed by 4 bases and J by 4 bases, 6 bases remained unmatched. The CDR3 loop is CASSPRDRQNQPQHF. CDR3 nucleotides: TGCGCCAGCAGCCCCCGGGACAGGCAAAATCAGCCCCAGCATTTT.

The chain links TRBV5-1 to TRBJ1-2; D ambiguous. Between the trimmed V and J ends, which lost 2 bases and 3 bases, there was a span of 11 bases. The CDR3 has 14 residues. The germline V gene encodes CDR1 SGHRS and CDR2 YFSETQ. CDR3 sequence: CASSFSRQDYGYTF. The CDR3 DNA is TGCGCCAGCAGCTTTTCGAGACAAGACTATGGCTACACCTTC.

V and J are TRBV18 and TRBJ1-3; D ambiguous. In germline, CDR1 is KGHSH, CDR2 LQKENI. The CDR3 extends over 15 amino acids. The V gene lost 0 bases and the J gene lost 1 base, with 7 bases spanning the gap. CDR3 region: CASSPPKTSGNTIYF. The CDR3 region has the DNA TGTGCCAGCTCACCACCGAAGACTTCTGGAAACACCATATATTTT. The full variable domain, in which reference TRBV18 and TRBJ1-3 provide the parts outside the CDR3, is NAGVMQNPRHLVRRRGQEARLRCSPMKGHSHVYWYRQLPEEGLKFMVYLQKENIIDESGMPKERFSAEFPKEGPSILRIQQVVRGDSAAYFCASSPPKTSGNTIYFGEGSWLTVV.

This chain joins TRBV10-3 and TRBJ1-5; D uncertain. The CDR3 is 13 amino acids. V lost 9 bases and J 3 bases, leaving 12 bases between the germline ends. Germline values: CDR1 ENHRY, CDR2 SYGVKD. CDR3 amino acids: CAIQLGYNQPQHF. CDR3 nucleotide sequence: TGTGCCATTCAGTTGGGTTACAATCAGCCCCAGCATTTT.